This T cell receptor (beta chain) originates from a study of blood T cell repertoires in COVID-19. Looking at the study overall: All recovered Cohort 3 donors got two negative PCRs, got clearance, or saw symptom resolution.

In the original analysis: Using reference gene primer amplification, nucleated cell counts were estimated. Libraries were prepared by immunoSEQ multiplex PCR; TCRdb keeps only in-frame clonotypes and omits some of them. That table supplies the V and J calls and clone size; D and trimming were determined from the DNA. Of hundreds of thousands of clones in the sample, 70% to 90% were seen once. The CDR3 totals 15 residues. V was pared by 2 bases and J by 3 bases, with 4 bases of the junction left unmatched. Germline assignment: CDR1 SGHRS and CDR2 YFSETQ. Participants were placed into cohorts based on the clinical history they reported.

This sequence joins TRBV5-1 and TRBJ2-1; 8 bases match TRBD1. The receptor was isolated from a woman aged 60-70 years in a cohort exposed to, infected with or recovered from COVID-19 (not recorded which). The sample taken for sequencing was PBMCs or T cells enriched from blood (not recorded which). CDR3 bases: TGCGCCAGCAGCTTTACGGGACAGGTCTACAATGAGCAGTTCTTC. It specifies CASSFTGQVYNEQFF.